These 15 T cell receptor beta chains originate from one sample sequenced in a study of breast tumors, draining lymph nodes, adjacent tissues. TCRdb redid the calling of the multiplex PCR reads with MiXCR, one entry per CDR3 protein. The table lists tens of thousands of distinct CDR3 sequences, roughly 41% of them singletons, with approximately 10% in the top ten. The sample was breast tumor tissue. The receptors were sampled from a female donor with breast cancer. Some clones in this sample may be carry-over from other donors' samples.

By share, this clonotype ranks as medium-sized (0.01 to 0.1%). This sequence joins TRBV20-1 and TRBJ2-7; D is unresolved. The V gene's germline CDR1 is DFQATT and CDR2 SNEGSKA (reference sequence). Trimming pared 3 bases from V and 5 bases from J, leaving 11 bases between. The CDR3 is made up of 12 amino acids. The CDR3 DNA reads TGCAGTGCTAGGTCCGGGCCCAACGAGCAGTACTTC. It encodes CSARSGPNEQYF.

This clonotype has more than one count but fewer than ten. The V call is TRBV7-2, the J call TRBJ1-3; D ambiguous. V lost 3 bases to trimming and J lost 4 bases, with 13 bases between them. Per the germline V gene, CDR1 is SGHTA and CDR2 is FQGNSA. The CDR3 runs to 15 residues. This chain's CDR3 is CASSLRGEYGNTIYF. Here the CDR3 DNA reads TGTGCCAGCAGCTTGCGTGGGGAGTACGGAAACACCATATATTTT.

This clonotype appeared many times. V usage is TRBV7-3 and J usage is TRBJ2-2; a possible D gene is TRBD2 (6 bases). CDR3 length: 13 residues. Trimming removed 1 base from V and 7 bases from J, with 7 bases in between. Germline V CDR1 and CDR2: SGHTA, FQGTGA. CDR3 coding DNA: TGTGCCAGCAGCTTAAGGAGGGTCGGGGAGCTGTTTTTT. Translation: CASSLRRVGELFF.

This clonotype was observed a few times. The chain joins TRBV18 to TRBJ2-1; 11 nucleotides match TRBD2. Looked up from germline, CDR1 is KGHSH and CDR2 is LQKENI. The junction had 7 bases not matched to a gene; V was cut back by 2 bases and J by 7 bases. This CDR3 contains 16 residues. CDR3 loop: CASSPTTSGDENEQFF. CDR3 sequence (DNA): TGTGCCAGCTCACCAACGACTAGCGGGGACGAGAATGAGCAGTTCTTC.

The rearrangement links TRBV29-1 to TRBJ2-5; D is perhaps TRBD2 (6 bases). Germline CDR1 is SQVTM and CDR2 is ANQGSEA. CDR3 length: 10 residues. V was shortened by 7 bases and J by 14 bases, with 17 bases between the two germline ends. The CDR3 DNA reads TGCAGCGCGCGCCGGGACTGGCTATACTTC. Protein product: CSARRDWLYF.

This sequence joins TRBV4-1 and TRBJ1-2, with 9 bases identical to TRBD1. Germline V gene lookup returns CDR1 MGHRA and CDR2 YSYEKL. V shed 4 bases, J shed 2 bases, and the junction held 17 bases outside the gene matches. The length of the CDR3 is 19 residues. The CDR3 region is CASSRRYRDRDKKNYGYTF. The CDR3 DNA reads as TGCGCCAGCAGCCGAAGATACCGGGACAGGGATAAGAAAAACTATGGCTACACCTTC.

Here the CDR3 DNA reads TGTGCCAGCAGCATAGGACGGGGCGCCTACAATGAGCAGTTCTTC. Protein sequence: CASSIGRGAYNEQFF. This sequence joins TRBV7-9 and TRBJ2-1; D tentatively fits TRBD1 or TRBD2 (5 bases each). The CDR3 consists of 15 residues. Looked up from germline, CDR1 is SEHNR and CDR2 is FQNEAQ (reference sequence). The germline V and J ends were trimmed by 5 bases and 2 bases, with 13 bases remaining between them.

This clonotype was found a few times. The chain has TRBV6-2 or TRBV6-3 and TRBJ2-1, with D uncertain. Trimming removed 5 bases from V and 4 bases from J, with 24 bases in between. CDR1 is MNHEY and CDR2 is SVGEGT in the germline V gene. CDR3 length: 18 residues. CDR3 protein: CASSHPEKMGRVYNEQFF. DNA of the CDR3: TGTGCCAGCAGTCACCCCGAGAAAATGGGTCGGGTATACAATGAGCAGTTCTTC.

This clonotype occurred many times. The chain uses TRBV18 and TRBJ2-7, with D tentatively TRBD1 (6 bases). Germline V gene data show CDR1 as KGHSH and CDR2 as LQKENI. The CDR3 is 14 residues long. V was cut by 4 bases and J by 1 base, with 11 bases left in between. CDR3 bases: TGTGCCAGCTCACTTCGGACAGAATCCTACGAGCAGTACTTC. The encoded protein is CASSLRTESYEQYF.

V usage is TRBV5-1 and J usage is TRBJ1-6, with 7 bases that match TRBD1. V lost 3 bases, J lost 7 bases, and 4 bases stayed unmatched. The CDR3 totals 14 residues. The germline CDR1 and CDR2 sequences are SGHRS and YFSETQ. DNA for the CDR3: TGCGCCAGCAGCTGGGGGACAGAGAATTCACCCCTCCACTTT. Its protein product is CASSWGTENSPLHF.

At least ten counts were recorded for this clonotype. The chain has TRBV30 and TRBJ1-5, with 8 bases identical to TRBD1. The CDR3 runs 14 residues. After removal of 4 bases from V and 4 bases from J, the junction contained 6 bases not matched to a gene. Germline V gene data show CDR1 as GTSNPN and CDR2 as SVGIG (reference sequence). CDR3 DNA sequence: TGTGCCTGGAATTTACAGGGGGGAAATCAGCCCCAGCATTTT. This sequence encodes CAWNLQGGNQPQHF.

This clonotype was observed a handful of times. Since a much larger clone is just one base distant, this may be a read error. This chain connects TRBV11-2 to TRBJ1-2; D is ambiguous. Trimming took 3 bases from V and 4 from J, leaving 12 bases between them. Per germline, CDR1 SGHAT and CDR2 FQNNGV. The CDR3 has 14 residues. Here the CDR3 DNA reads TGTGCCAGCAGCTTGCAGGACTGGGCCTATGGCTACACCTTC. The encoded protein is CASSLQDWAYGYTF. Supplemented by reference TRBV11-2 and TRBJ1-2, the full variable domain reads EAGVAQSPRYKIIEKRQSVAFWCNPISGHATLYWYQQILGQGPKLLIQFQNNGVVDDSQLPKDRFSAERLKGVDSTLKIQPAKLEDSAVYLCASSLQDWAYGYTFGSGTRLTVV.

Comment on this clonotype: The junction shows a germline mismatch at one end, possibly a read error. The chain has TRBV5-1 and TRBJ2-1; the D call may be TRBD1 or TRBD2 (5 bases each). Germline CDR1 reads SGHRS; CDR2 reads YFSETQ. The CDR3 has 18 residues. CDR3: CASSLRRTGTSAYNEQLF. DNA for the CDR3: TGCGCCAGCAGCTTGCGTCGGACCGGGACCAGCGCCTACAATGAGCAGCTCTTC.

This clonotype was detected ten times or more. The rearrangement joins TRBV20-1 to TRBJ1-2; possible D gene TRBD1, 5 bases. Looked up from germline, CDR1 is DFQATT and CDR2 is SNEGSKA (reference sequence). V was cut by 6 bases and J by 0 bases, with 11 bases left in between. This CDR3 comprises 13 residues. The CDR3 coding sequence is TGCAGTGCCTGGGACCGAACTAACTATGGCTACACCTTC. It yields the protein CSAWDRTNYGYTF.

This clonotype was found many times. The genes are TRBV18 and TRBJ1-2, with 9 bases matching TRBD1. The CDR3 runs 14 residues. J was trimmed by 7 bases and V by 7 bases; bases with no gene match: 10. Per germline, CDR1 KGHSH and CDR2 LQKENI. In DNA, the CDR3 is TGTGCCAGCTTTCCGGGACAGGGCCTTGCTGGCTACACCTTC. Translation gives CASFPGQGLAGYTF. Complete variable domain (other parts from reference TRBV18 and TRBJ1-2): NAGVMQNPRHLVRRRGQEARLRCSPMKGHSHVYWYRQLPEEGLKFMVYLQKENIIDESGMPKERFSAEFPKEGPSILRIQQVVRGDSAAYFCASFPGQGLAGYTFGSGTRLTVV.